This T cell receptor (beta chain) was sequenced in a study of cytomegalovirus exposure and HLA in healthy donors. Study observations and caveats: V- and J-gene trimming in TCR beta was tied to a missense DCLRE1C variant by an analysis performed later.

The PCR ran on 60 Vbeta and 13 Jbeta primers. Libraries were prepared by immunoSEQ multiplex PCR; TCRdb keeps only in-frame clonotypes and omits some of them. The sample contains 110,000 or so clones, more than 65% of which appear only once. In germline, CDR1 is LNHNV, CDR2 YYDKDF (reference sequence). With V trimmed by 2 bases and J by 6 bases, 12 bases remained unmatched. This CDR3 comprises 17 residues. A note on this clone: Its antigen is unknown.

This receptor was identified in a man aged 40-49 years in good health and CMV-seropositive. What was sequenced was PBMCs. V usage is TRBV15 and J usage is TRBJ1-1; 10 positions agree with TRBD1. The CDR3 sequence: CATSRSDRGRATAEAFF. CDR3 nucleotide sequence: TGTGCCACCAGCAGATCTGACAGGGGGCGAGCCACCGCTGAAGCTTTCTTT.